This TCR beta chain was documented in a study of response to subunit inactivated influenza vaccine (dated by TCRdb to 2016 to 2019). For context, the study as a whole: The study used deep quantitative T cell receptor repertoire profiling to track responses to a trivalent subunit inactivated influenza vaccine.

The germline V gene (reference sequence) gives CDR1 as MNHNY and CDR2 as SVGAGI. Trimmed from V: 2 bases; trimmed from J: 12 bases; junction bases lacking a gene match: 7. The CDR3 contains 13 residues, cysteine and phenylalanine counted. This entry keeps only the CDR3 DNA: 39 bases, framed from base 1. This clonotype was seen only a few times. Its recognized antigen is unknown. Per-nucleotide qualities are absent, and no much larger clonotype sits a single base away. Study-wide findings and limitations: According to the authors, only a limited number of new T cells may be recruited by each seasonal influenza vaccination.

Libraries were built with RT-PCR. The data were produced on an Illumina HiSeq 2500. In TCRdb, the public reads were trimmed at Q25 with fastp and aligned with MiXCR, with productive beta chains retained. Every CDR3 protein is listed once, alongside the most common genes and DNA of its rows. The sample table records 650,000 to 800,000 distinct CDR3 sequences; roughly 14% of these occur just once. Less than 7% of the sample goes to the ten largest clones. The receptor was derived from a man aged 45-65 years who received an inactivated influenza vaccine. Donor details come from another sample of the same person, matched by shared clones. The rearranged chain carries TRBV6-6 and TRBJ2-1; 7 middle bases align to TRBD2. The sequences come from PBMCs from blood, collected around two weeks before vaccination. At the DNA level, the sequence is TGTGCCAGCAGTTACGGTGGGGGGGATCCGCAGTTCTTC. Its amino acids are CASSYGGGDPQFF.